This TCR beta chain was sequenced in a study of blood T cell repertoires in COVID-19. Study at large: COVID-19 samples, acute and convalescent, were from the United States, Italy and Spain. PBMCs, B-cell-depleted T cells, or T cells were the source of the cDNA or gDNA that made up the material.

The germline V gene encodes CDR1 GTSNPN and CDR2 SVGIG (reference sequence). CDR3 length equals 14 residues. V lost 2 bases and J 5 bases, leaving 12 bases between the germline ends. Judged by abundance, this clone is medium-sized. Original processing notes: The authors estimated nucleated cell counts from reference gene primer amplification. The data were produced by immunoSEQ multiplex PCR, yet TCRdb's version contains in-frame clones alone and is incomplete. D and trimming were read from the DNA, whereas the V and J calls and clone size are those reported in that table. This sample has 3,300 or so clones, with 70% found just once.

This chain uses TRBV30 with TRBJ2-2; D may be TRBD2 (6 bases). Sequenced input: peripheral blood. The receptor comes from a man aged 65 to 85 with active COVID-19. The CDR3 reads CAWSRDSSTGELFF. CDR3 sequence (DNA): TGTGCCTGGAGTAGGGACTCATCGACCGGGGAGCTGTTTTTT.